The sequence of this TCR beta chain was determined in a study of early T cells in non-severe SARS-CoV-2 infection. About the study: Unsorted whole blood bulk RNA was sequenced, with unpaired chains.

Germline V gene sequence: CDR1 KGHSH, CDR2 LQKENI. CDR3 length: 14 residues. Trimming stripped 4 bases from V and 1 base from J, with 8 bases between. This clonotype was seen repeatedly, ten times or more. Attached unique molecular identifiers marked individual cDNA molecules. TCRdb itself ran the 5' RACE reads through MiXCR, one entry per CDR3 protein. The sample lists about 57,000 distinct CDR3 sequences, 10% to 15% occurring once. Sequencing was performed on whole blood. The chain combines TRBV18 with TRBJ1-5; D is unclear. The source of this sequence is an adult who was a healthcare worker with PCR-confirmed SARS-CoV-2 infection or an uninfected control (not recorded which). Here the CDR3 DNA reads TGTGCCAGCTCACGGGTATCAAGCAATCAGCCCCAGCATTTT. Encoded protein: CASSRVSSNQPQHF.